This passage covers 31 T cell receptor beta chains from one sample sequenced in a study of graft-versus-host responses after intestinal transplantation. Libraries were prepared by immunoSEQ multiplex PCR; TCRdb keeps only in-frame clonotypes and omits some of them. The repertoire holds about 39,000 clones, 93% seen once, with 3.6% in the top ten. This material consisted of PBMCs, taken nearly 750 days after intestinal transplantation. Receptor source: a human patient who received an intestinal transplant, so some T cells may come from the graft donor.

This clone was counted a few times. This chain links TRBV10-2 with TRBJ1-2; the D is unclear. Germline V CDR1 and CDR2: WSHSY, SAAADI. V lost 2 bases and J 2 bases, leaving 6 bases between the germline ends. The CDR3 length is 13 residues. The CDR3 reads CASSEEGNYGYTF. CDR3 sequence (DNA): TGCGCCAGCAGTGAGGAGGGAAACTATGGCTACACCTTC.

The chain uses TRBV9 and TRBJ1-2; weak D call: TRBD1 (5 bases). The CDR3 has 12 residues. Per germline, CDR1 SGDLS and CDR2 YYNGEE. With 2 bases removed from V and 4 bases from J, the gap between germline ends came to 6 bases. In nucleotides, the CDR3 is TGTGCCAGCAGCGTTGGGGGCTATGGCTACACCTTC. Its protein is CASSVGGYGYTF.

The rearrangement links TRBV27 to TRBJ2-7; D remains ambiguous. From germline, CDR1 is MNHEY and CDR2 SMNVEV (reference sequence). The CDR3 is made up of 13 amino acids. V lost 0 bases, J lost 3 bases, and 6 bases lay in between. The CDR3 reads CASSLSGSYEQYF. Written as DNA, the CDR3 is TGTGCCAGCAGTTTATCCGGAAGCTACGAGCAGTACTTC.

The chain couples TRBV4-1 to TRBJ1-5; weak D call: TRBD1 (5 bases). The length of the CDR3 is 15 residues. The germline V gene encodes CDR1 MGHRA and CDR2 YSYEKL. The V and J ends lost 4 bases and 5 bases respectively, with 15 bases between them. CDR3 protein: CASSLQVLSYQPQHF. CDR3 sequence (DNA): TGCGCCAGCAGCCTACAGGTATTATCGTATCAGCCCCAGCATTTT.

This clone was counted between two and nine times. CDR3 in DNA: TGTGCCAGCAGCCGGGACGGAAATCAGCCCCAGCATTTT. Translating it yields CASSRDGNQPQHF. The chain is built from TRBV7-9 and TRBJ1-5, with D possibly matching TRBD1 (5 bases). The CDR3 runs 13 residues. In germline, CDR1 is SEHNR, CDR2 FQNEAQ (reference sequence). Deletions cut 5 bases from V and 4 bases from J, with 9 bases between.

This chain uses TRBV6-5 with TRBJ1-2; D ambiguous. The CDR3 consists of 15 residues. CDR1 and CDR2 from the germline V gene are MNHEY and SVGAGI. V lost 0 bases to trimming and J lost 2 bases, with 10 bases between them. The DNA of the CDR3 is TGTGCCAGCAGTTACTCTGGGTTAACAAACTATGGCTACACCTTC. Its protein product is CASSYSGLTNYGYTF.

The chain combines TRBV25-1 with TRBJ2-1; D may be TRBD1 or TRBD2 (5 bases each). Per germline, CDR1 MGHDK and CDR2 SYGVNS. V lost 6 bases and J 6 bases, leaving 12 bases between the germline ends. This CDR3 is 13 amino acids long. The CDR3 protein is CASRWGISNEQFF. DNA for the CDR3: TGTGCCAGCAGATGGGGGATTAGCAATGAGCAGTTCTTC. The variable domain in full, completed from reference TRBV25-1 and TRBJ2-1, reads EADIYQTPRYLVIGTGKKITLECSQTMGHDKMYWYQQDPGMELHLIHYSYGVNSTEKGDLSSESTVSRIRTEHFPLTLESARPSHTSQYLCASRWGISNEQFFGPGTRLTVL.

The chain has TRBV5-1 and TRBJ2-1, with TRBD2 matching over 7 bases. The CDR3 runs 16 residues. Germline V gene sequence: CDR1 SGHRS, CDR2 YFSETQ. V trimming: 6 bases; J trimming: 2 bases; junction bases outside the gene matches: 11. The CDR3 region is CASTSLGTTAYNEQFF. In DNA, the CDR3 is TGCGCCAGCACCTCTCTGGGGACTACCGCCTACAATGAGCAGTTCTTC.

The chain joins TRBV4-1 to TRBJ2-7; 12 bases are shared with TRBD2. The germline V gene has CDR1 MGHRA and CDR2 YSYEKL. V lost 4 bases to trimming and J lost 6 bases; unmatched junction nucleotides: 7. The CDR3 totals 15 residues. The chain's CDR3 is CASSRRLAGDVEQYF. In DNA, the CDR3 is TGCGCCAGCAGCCGACGACTAGCGGGAGACGTCGAGCAGTACTTC.

This clone showed up just a few times. This chain joins TRBV5-4 and TRBJ2-5; possible D gene TRBD2, 7 bases. Trimming cost V 5 bases and J 4 bases, with 15 bases left between them. This CDR3 spans 14 amino acids. Germline V gives CDR1 SGHNT, CDR2 YYREEE (reference sequence). The CDR3 protein is CASRGGGPPETQYF. In DNA form, the CDR3 reads TGTGCCAGCAGAGGGGGAGGGCCGCCAGAGACCCAGTACTTC.

The table lists this clone with a count of one. The genes are TRBV10-3 and TRBJ2-3, with 15 bases matching TRBD2. Per germline, CDR1 ENHRY and CDR2 SYGVKD. The CDR3 runs 16 residues. V trimming: 7 bases; J trimming: 2 bases; junction bases outside the gene matches: 4. The CDR3 region is CAIKGLAGGITDTQYF. In DNA form, the CDR3 reads TGTGCCATCAAAGGACTAGCGGGAGGGATCACAGATACGCAGTATTTT.

The V gene is TRBV2, the J gene TRBJ1-2; 8 bases align to TRBD1. The trim removed 3 bases at V and 7 bases at J, leaving 10 bases unmatched. Germline values: CDR1 SNHLY, CDR2 FYNNEI. This CDR3 region has 15 residues. The CDR3 reads CASSEQGAIISGYTF. Written as DNA, the CDR3 is TGTGCCAGCAGTGAGCAGGGGGCGATTATTAGTGGCTACACCTTC.

V is TRBV5-1 and J is TRBJ2-7; 9 bases fit TRBD1. The J segment lost 3 bases and the V segment lost 4 bases, leaving 5 bases of the junction unmatched. The CDR3 runs 14 residues. Germline V gene sequence: CDR1 SGHRS, CDR2 YFSETQ. CDR3 region: CASSPRDRDYEQYF. CDR3 nucleotide sequence: TGCGCCAGCAGCCCCAGGGACAGGGACTACGAGCAGTACTTC.

The chain combines TRBV5-1 with TRBJ2-5; 11 positions agree with TRBD2. V lost 2 bases, J lost 5 bases, and 5 bases stayed unmatched. The CDR3 spans 15 residues. The germline V gene has CDR1 SGHRS and CDR2 YFSETQ. CDR3: CASSFSGGVLETQYF. As DNA, the CDR3 is TGCGCCAGCAGCTTTAGCGGGGGGGTTCTGGAGACCCAGTACTTC.

This rearrangement joins TRBV6-6 to TRBJ2-7; possibly TRBD1 for D (5 bases). The CDR3 extends over 14 amino acids. The V end was cut by 2 bases, the J end by 6 bases, with 14 bases between. Germline-derived CDR1 and CDR2 are MNHNY and SVGAGI (reference sequence). The CDR3 is CASSYGPYRSEQYF. CDR3 sequence (DNA): TGTGCCAGCAGTTACGGCCCCTACAGGTCCGAGCAGTACTTC.

This clone was recorded a few times. The J gene is TRBJ1-6, the V gene TRBV15; possibly TRBD1 for D (5 bases). Germline CDR1 and CDR2: LNHNV and YYDKDF (reference sequence). V shed 0 bases and J shed 14 bases, with 17 bases lying between them. The CDR3 covers 15 residues. In DNA, the CDR3 is TGTGCCACCAGCAGAGACGGGACCACTGTGGCGGCCCTCCACTTT. Translating it yields CATSRDGTTVAALHF.

This chain joins TRBV2 and TRBJ2-5, with D possibly TRBD1 on 5 matching bases. The CDR3 loop spans 17 amino acids. The V gene lost 3 bases and the J gene lost 4 bases, with 21 bases spanning the gap. Germline values: CDR1 SNHLY, CDR2 FYNNEI. The chain's CDR3 is CASSDFLGRGTPETQYF. CDR3 in DNA: TGTGCCAGCAGTGATTTTCTGGGAAGGGGAACCCCAGAGACCCAGTACTTC.

The CDR3 is CASSLAPYEQYF. CDR3 in DNA: TGTGCCAGCAGCTTGGCACCCTACGAGCAGTACTTC. The rearrangement joins TRBV5-4 to TRBJ2-7, with unresolved D. This CDR3 has 12 residues. V was cut by 0 bases and J by 2 bases, with 3 bases left in between. Germline V gene sequence: CDR1 SGHNT, CDR2 YYREEE (reference sequence). The full variable domain, its missing parts supplied by reference TRBV5-4 and TRBJ2-7, is ETGVTQSPTHLIKTRGQQVTLRCSSQSGHNTVSWYQQALGQGPQFIFQYYREEENGRGNFPPRFSGLQFPNYSSELNVNALELDDSALYLCASSLAPYEQYFGPGTRLTVT.

This sequence joins TRBV18 and TRBJ2-3; no clear D gene. The V and J ends lost 0 bases and 6 bases respectively, with 10 bases between them. The germline gives CDR1 KGHSH, CDR2 LQKENI. The CDR3 is 14 amino acids. CDR3 amino acids: CASSPPSPLDTQYF. The CDR3 DNA is TGTGCCAGCTCACCACCGAGTCCACTGGATACGCAGTATTTT.

The chain combines TRBV27 with TRBJ1-4; 8 nucleotides match TRBD1. Germline CDR1 MNHEY, CDR2 SMNVEV (reference sequence). The CDR3 covers 17 residues. Losses at the gene ends were 6 bases for V and 7 bases for J; bases not matched to a gene: 16. The CDR3 reads CASSQSPPQGASEKLFF. CDR3 nucleotide sequence: TGTGCCAGCAGCCAAAGCCCTCCTCAGGGGGCGTCTGAAAAACTGTTTTTT.

This clone was counted once. The chain combines TRBV19 with TRBJ1-3; no clear D. Germline CDR1 reads LNHDA; CDR2 reads SQIVND (reference sequence). The CDR3 is 16 amino acids. The germline V and J ends were trimmed by 1 base and 0 bases, with 10 bases remaining between them. The CDR3 sequence is CASSIVMANSGNTIYF. The CDR3 DNA follows: TGTGCCAGTAGTATAGTGATGGCTAACTCTGGAAACACCATATATTTT.

The chain links TRBV9 to TRBJ2-3; TRBD2 aligns across 8 bases. The junction had 7 bases not matched to a gene; V was cut back by 1 base and J by 6 bases. The CDR3 loop spans 15 amino acids. Germline values: CDR1 SGDLS, CDR2 YYNGEE. The CDR3 loop reads CASSVRAGGRDTQYF. Here the CDR3 DNA reads TGTGCCAGCAGCGTAAGGGCGGGAGGTCGCGATACGCAGTATTTT.

The CDR3 DNA sequence: TGTGCCAGCAGAATCGTCATGAGCTCCTACGAGCAGTACTTC. This encodes CASRIVMSSYEQYF. The rearrangement uses TRBV6-5 and TRBJ2-7, with D hard to call. The CDR3 extends over 14 amino acids. V lost 6 bases and J lost 0, with 12 bases in between. Germline V gene data show CDR1 as MNHEY and CDR2 as SVGAGI.

The chain links TRBV6-6 to TRBJ1-1; weak D call: TRBD1 (6 bases). This CDR3 comprises 14 residues. Germline CDR1 reads MNHNY; CDR2 reads SVGAGI (reference sequence). Trimming took off 0 bases at V and 1 base at J, with 6 bases between the two ends. The CDR3 protein is CASSYSTGNTEAFF. The CDR3, as DNA: TGTGCCAGCAGTTACTCGACAGGGAACACTGAAGCTTTCTTT.

The chain has TRBV7-3 and TRBJ2-1, with D possibly called TRBD1 or TRBD2 (5 bases each). The germline CDR1 and CDR2 sequences are SGHTA and FQGTGA. This CDR3 comprises 13 residues. The germline V and J ends were trimmed by 5 bases and 5 bases, with 10 bases remaining between them. CDR3 region: CASSPGTNNEQFF. The DNA of the CDR3 is TGTGCCAGCAGCCCAGGGACGAACAATGAGCAGTTCTTC. Supplemented by reference TRBV7-3 and TRBJ2-1, the full variable domain reads GAGVSQTPSNKVTEKGKYVELRCDPISGHTALYWYRQSLGQGPEFLIYFQGTGAADDSGLPNDRFFAVRPEGSVSTLKIQRTERGDSAVYLCASSPGTNNEQFFGPGTRLTVL.

The chain couples TRBV6-4 to TRBJ2-1; D is undetermined. V lost 6 bases, J lost 0 bases, and 6 bases lay in between. CDR3 length equals 13 residues. CDR1 MRHNA and CDR2 SNTAGT come from the germline V gene. The CDR3, as DNA: TGTGCCAGCAGAACGGTCTCCTACAATGAGCAGTTCTTC. It encodes CASRTVSYNEQFF.

The chain couples TRBV28 to TRBJ1-1, with D maybe TRBD1 (6 bases). In germline, CDR1 is MDHEN, CDR2 SYDVKM. The CDR3 length is 11 residues. V shed 6 bases and J shed 8 bases, with 10 bases lying between them. The CDR3 DNA follows: TGTGCCAGCAGCCAGCAGGGGGAAGCTTTCTTT. Protein sequence: CASSQQGEAFF. Combining the CDR3 with reference TRBV28 and TRBJ1-1 gives the whole variable domain DVKVTQSSRYLVKRTGEKVFLECVQDMDHENMFWYRQDPGLGLRLIYFSYDVKMKEKGDIPEGYSVSREKKERFSLILESASTNQTSMYLCASSQQGEAFFGQGTRLTVV.

The chain recombines TRBV7-2 with TRBJ2-3, with TRBD1 matching 8 bases. The V and J ends lost 10 bases and 0 bases, in that order; junction bases with no gene match: 6. Per the germline V gene, CDR1 is SGHTA and CDR2 is FQGNSA. CDR3 length equals 14 residues. The CDR3 bases are TGTGCCATCCTCCAGGGGGCTAGCACAGATACGCAGTATTTT. It codes for CAILQGASTDTQYF.

This clone was observed once. The chain has TRBV11-1 and TRBJ2-1; no reliable D call. V gave up 5 bases and J gave up 2 bases, with 13 bases separating them. The CDR3 runs to 15 residues. Germline CDR1 and CDR2: SGHAT and FQDESV (reference sequence). The CDR3 protein is CASSQDPGAYNEQFF. The CDR3 region has the DNA TGTGCCAGCAGCCAGGACCCAGGAGCCTACAATGAGCAGTTCTTC.

The rearrangement uses TRBV6-5 and TRBJ2-3; D is possibly TRBD2 (7 bases). Germline values: CDR1 MNHEY, CDR2 SVGAGI. V shed 5 bases and J shed 3 bases, with 12 bases lying between them. The CDR3 totals 14 residues. The DNA of the CDR3 is TGTGCCAGCAGTAGGGGGGGAGCAACAGATACGCAGTATTTT. Encoded protein: CASSRGGATDTQYF.

The rearrangement uses TRBV11-2 and TRBJ1-4; D ambiguous. The germline CDR1 and CDR2 sequences are SGHAT and FQNNGV. There are 14 residues in the CDR3. V was shortened by 5 bases and J by 8 bases, with 15 bases between the two germline ends. CDR3 in amino acids: CASSDTRVREKLFF. The CDR3 coding sequence is TGTGCCAGCAGCGACACAAGGGTACGCGAAAAACTGTTTTTT.